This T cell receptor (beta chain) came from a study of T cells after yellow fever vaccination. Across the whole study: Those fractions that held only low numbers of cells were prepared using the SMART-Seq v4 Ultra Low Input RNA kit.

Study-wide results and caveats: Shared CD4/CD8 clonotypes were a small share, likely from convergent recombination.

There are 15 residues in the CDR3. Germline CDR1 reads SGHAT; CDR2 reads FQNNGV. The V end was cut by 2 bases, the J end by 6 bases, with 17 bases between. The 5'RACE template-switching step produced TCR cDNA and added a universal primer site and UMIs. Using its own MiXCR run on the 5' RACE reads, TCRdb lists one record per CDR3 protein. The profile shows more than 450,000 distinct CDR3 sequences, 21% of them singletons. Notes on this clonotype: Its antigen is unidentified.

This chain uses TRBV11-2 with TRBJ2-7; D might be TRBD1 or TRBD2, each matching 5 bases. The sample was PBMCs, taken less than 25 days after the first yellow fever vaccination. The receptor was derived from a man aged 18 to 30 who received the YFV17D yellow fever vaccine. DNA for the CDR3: TGTGCCAGCAGCTTATTTCCTGGGGGTAATGGCGAGCAGTACGTC. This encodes CASSLFPGGNGEQYV.